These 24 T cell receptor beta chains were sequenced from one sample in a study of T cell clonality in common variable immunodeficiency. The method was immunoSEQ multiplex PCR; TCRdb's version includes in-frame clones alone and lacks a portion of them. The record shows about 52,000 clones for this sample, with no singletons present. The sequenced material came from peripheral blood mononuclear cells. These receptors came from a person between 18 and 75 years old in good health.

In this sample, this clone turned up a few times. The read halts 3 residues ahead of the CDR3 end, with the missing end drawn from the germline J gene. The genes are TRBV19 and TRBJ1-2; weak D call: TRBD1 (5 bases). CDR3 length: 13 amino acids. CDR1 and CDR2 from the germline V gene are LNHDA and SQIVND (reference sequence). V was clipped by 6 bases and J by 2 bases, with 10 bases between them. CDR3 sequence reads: CASRRDSNYGYTF. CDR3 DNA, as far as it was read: TGTGCCAGTAGACGGGACTCGAACTATGGC.

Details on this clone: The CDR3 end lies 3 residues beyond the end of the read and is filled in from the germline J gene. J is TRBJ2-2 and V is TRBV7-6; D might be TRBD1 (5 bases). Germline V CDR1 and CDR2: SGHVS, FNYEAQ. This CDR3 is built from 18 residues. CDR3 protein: CASSSNADRGQTNEKLFF. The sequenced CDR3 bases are TGTGCCAGCAGCTCCAATGCTGACAGAGGACAAACTAATGAAAAG.

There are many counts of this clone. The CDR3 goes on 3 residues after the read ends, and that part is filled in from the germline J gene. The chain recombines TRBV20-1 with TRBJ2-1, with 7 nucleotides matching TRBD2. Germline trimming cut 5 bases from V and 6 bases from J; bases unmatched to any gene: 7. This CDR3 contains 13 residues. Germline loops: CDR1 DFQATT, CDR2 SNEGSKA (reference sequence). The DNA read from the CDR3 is TGCAGTGCTGAGGTGGCTAGCGGCAATGAG. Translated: CSAEVASGNE. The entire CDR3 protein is CSAEVASGNEQFF.

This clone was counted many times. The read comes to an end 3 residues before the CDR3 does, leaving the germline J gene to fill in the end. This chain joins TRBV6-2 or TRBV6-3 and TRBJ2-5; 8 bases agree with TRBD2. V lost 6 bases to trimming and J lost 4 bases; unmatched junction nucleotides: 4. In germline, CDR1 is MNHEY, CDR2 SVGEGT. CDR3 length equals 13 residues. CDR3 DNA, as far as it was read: TGTGCCAGCAGGATAGCGGGACGAGAGACC. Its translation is CASRIAGRET. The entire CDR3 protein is CASRIAGRETQYF.

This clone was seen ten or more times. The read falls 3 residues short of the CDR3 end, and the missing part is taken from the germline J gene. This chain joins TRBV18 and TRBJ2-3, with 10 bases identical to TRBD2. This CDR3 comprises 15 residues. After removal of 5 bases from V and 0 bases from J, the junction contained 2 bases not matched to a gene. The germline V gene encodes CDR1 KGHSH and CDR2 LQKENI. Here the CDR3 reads CASSLTSGSTDTQYF. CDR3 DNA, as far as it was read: TGTGCCAGCTCATTGACTAGCGGGAGCACAGATACG.

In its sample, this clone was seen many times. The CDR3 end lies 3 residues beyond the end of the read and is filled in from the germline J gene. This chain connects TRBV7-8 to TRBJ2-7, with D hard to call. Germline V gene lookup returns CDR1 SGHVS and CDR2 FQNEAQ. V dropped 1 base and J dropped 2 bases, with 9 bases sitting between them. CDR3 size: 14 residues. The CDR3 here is CASSLGGTPYEQYF. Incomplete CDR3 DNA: TGTGCCAGCAGCTTAGGTGGCACACCCTACGAG.

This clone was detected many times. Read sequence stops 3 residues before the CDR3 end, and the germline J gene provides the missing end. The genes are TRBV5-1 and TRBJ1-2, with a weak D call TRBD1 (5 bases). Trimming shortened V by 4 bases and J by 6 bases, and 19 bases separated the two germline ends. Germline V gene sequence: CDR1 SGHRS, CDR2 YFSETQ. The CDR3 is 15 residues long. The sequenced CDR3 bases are TGCGCCAGCAGCCTCTTACAGGTAGGGGCGGATGGC. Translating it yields CASSLLQVGADG. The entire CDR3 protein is CASSLLQVGADGYTF. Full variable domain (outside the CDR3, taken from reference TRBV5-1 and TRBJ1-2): KAGVTQTPRYLIKTRGQQVTLSCSPISGHRSVSWYQQTPGQGLQFLFEYFSETQRNKGNFPGRFSGRQFSNSRSEMNVSTLELGDSALYLCASSLLQVGADGYTFGSGTRLTVV.

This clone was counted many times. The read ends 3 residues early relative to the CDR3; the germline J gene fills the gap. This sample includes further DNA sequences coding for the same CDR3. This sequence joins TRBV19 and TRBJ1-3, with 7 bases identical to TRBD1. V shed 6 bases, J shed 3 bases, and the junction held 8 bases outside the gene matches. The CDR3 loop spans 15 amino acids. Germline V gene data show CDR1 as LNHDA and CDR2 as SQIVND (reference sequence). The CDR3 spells CASRRQGVVGNTIYF. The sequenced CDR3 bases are TGTGCCAGTAGGAGACAGGGAGTAGTTGGAAACACC. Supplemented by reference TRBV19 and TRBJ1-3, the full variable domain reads DGGITQSPKYLFRKEGQNVTLSCEQNLNHDAMYWYRQDPGQGLRLIYYSQIVNDFQKGDIAEGYSVSREKKESFPLTVTSAQKNPTAFYLCASRRQGVVGNTIYFGEGSWLTVV.

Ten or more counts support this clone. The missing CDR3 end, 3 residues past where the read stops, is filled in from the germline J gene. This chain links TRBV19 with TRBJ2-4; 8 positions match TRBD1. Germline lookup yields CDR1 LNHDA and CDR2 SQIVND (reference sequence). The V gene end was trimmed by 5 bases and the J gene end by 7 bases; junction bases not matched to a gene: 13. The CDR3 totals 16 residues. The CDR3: CASSSQTGGKMNIQYF. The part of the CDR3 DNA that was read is TGTGCCAGTAGTTCCCAAACAGGGGGAAAAATGAACATT.

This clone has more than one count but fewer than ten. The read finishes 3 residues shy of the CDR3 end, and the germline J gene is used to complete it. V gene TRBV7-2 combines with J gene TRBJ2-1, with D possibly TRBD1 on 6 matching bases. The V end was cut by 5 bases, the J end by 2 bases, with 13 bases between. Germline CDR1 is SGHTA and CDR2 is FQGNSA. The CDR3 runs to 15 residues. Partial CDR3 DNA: TGTGCCAGCAGCCGTTTATGGGGGCCCTACAATGAG. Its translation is CASSRLWGPYNE. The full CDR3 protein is CASSRLWGPYNEQFF.

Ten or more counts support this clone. The CDR3 DNA, read in part, is TGCGCCAGCAGTCAGATACAGGAGGTGAACACTGAA. Translation: CASSQIQEVNTE. Given in full, the CDR3 is CASSQIQEVNTEAFF. The chain couples TRBV10-1 to TRBJ1-1; D possibly corresponds to TRBD1 (5 bases). The sequenced fragment ends 3 residues before the CDR3 boundary, so the rest is inferred from the germline J gene. Per the germline V gene, CDR1 is WNHNN and CDR2 is SYGVQD (reference sequence). The CDR3 contains 15 residues. The V end lost 5 bases, the J end lost 0 bases, and 13 bases lay between the germline ends.

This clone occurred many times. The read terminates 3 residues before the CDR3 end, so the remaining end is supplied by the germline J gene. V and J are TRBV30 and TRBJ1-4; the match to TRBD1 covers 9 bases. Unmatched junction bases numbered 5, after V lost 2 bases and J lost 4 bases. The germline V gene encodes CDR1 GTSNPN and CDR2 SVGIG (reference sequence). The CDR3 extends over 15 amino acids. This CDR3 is CAWSLQGAGNEKLFF. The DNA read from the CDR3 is TGTGCCTGGAGTCTACAGGGGGCGGGTAATGAAAAA.

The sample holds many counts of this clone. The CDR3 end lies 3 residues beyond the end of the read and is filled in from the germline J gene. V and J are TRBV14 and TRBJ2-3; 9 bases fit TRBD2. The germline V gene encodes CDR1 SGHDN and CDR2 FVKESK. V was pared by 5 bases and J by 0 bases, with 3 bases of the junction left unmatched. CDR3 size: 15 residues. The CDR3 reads CASSGLAGSTDTQYF. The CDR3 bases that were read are TGTGCCAGCAGCGGTCTAGCGGGGAGCACAGATACG.

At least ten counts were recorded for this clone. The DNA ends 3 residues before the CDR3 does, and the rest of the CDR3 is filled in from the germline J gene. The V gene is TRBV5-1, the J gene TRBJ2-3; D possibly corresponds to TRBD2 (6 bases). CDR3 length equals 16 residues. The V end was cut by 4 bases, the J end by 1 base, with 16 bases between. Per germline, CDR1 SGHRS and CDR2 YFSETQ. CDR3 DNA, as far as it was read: TGCGCCAGCAGCGGGGGGACGGATTTCCGCACAGATACG. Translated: CASSGGTDFRTDT. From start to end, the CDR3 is CASSGGTDFRTDTQYF.

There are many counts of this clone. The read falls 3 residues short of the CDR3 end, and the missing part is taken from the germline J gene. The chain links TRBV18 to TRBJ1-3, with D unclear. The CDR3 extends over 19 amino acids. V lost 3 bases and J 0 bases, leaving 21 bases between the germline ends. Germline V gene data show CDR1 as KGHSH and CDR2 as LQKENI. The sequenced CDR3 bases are TGTGCCAGCTCACCGCTCGGTCCACTAAACCCTCGCTCTGGAAACACC. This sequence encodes CASSPLGPLNPRSGNT. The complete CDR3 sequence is CASSPLGPLNPRSGNTIYF. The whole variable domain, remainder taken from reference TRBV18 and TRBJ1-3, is NAGVMQNPRHLVRRRGQEARLRCSPMKGHSHVYWYRQLPEEGLKFMVYLQKENIIDESGMPKERFSAEFPKEGPSILRIQQVVRGDSAAYFCASSPLGPLNPRSGNTIYFGEGSWLTVV.

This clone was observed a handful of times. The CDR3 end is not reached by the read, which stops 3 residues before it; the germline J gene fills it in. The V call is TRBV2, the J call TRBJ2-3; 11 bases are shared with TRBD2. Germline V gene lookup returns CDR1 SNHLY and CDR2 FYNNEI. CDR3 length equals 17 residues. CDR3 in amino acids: CASSEGDSGRAKETQYF. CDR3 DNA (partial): TGTGCCAGCAGTGAAGGGGATAGCGGGAGGGCCAAGGAGACG.

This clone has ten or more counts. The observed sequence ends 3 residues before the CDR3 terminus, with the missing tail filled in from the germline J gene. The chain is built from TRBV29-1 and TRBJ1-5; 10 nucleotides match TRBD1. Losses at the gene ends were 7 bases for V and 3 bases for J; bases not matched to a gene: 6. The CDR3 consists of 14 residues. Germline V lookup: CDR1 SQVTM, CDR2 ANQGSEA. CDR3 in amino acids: CSAKGQGINQPQHF. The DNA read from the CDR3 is TGCAGCGCTAAGGGACAGGGGATCAATCAGCCC.

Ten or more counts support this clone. CDR3 DNA, as far as it was read: TGTGCCAGCAGCGTACCTAGGCTAGCGGGAAATCTCGACGAG. Translation: CASSVPRLAGNLDE. The whole CDR3 protein reads CASSVPRLAGNLDEQYF. This sequence joins TRBV9 and TRBJ2-7, with TRBD2 matching 9 bases. The read terminates 3 residues before the CDR3 end, so the remaining end is supplied by the germline J gene. Germline V gene sequence: CDR1 SGDLS, CDR2 YYNGEE. The V segment lost 1 base and the J segment 5 bases; nucleotides outside the gene matches: 13. This CDR3 has 17 residues.

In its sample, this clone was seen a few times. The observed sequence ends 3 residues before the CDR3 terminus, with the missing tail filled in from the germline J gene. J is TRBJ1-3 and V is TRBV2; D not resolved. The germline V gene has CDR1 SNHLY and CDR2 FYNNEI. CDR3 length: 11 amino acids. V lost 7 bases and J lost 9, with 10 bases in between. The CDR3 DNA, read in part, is TGTGCCAGCATGGGAGGACTCACC. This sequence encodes CASMGGLT. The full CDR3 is CASMGGLTIYF. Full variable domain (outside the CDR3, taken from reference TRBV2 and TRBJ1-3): EPEVTQTPSHQVTQMGQEVILRCVPISNHLYFYWYRQILGQKVEFLVSFYNNEISEKSEIFDDQFSVERPDGSNFTLKIRSTKLEDSAMYFCASMGGLTIYFGEGSWLTVV.

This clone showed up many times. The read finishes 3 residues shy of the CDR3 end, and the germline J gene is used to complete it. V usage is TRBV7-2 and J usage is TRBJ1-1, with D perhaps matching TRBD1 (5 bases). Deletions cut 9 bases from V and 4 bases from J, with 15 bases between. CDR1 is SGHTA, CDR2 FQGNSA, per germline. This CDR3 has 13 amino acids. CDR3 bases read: TGTGCCAGTGAGGGGCGCGTGGTCACTGAA. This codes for CASEGRVVTE. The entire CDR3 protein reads CASEGRVVTEAFF.

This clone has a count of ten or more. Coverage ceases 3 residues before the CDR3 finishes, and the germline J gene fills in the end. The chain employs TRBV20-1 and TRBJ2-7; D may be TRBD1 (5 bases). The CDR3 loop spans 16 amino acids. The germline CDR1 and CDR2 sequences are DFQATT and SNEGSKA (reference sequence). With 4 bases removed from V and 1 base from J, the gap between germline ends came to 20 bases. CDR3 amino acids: CSAITNLIGESYEQYF. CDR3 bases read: TGCAGTGCTATCACTAACTTGATAGGGGAATCCTACGAG.

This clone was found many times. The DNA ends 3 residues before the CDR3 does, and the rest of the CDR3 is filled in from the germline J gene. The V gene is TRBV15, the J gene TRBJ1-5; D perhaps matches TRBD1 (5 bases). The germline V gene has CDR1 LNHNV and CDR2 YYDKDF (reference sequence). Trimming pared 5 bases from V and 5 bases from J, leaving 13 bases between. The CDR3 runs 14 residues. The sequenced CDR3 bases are TGTGCCACCAGCGTCAGGGAAGGCCATCAGCCC. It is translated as CATSVREGHQP. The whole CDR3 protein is CATSVREGHQPQHF.

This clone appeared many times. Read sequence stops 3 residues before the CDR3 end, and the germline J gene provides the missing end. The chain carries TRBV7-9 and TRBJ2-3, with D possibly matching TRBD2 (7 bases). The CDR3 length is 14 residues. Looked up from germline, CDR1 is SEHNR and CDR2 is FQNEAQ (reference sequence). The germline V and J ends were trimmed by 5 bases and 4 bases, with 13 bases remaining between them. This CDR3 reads CASSVLGGADTQYF. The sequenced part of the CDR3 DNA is TGTGCCAGCAGCGTATTAGGGGGGGCAGATACG.

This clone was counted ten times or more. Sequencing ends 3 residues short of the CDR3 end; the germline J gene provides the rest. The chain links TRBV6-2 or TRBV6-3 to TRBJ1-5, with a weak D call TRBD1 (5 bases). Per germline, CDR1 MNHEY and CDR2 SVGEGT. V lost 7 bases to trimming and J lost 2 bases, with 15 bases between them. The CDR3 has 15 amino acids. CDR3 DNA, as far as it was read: TGTGCCAGCAAAAACGGGGGTTATCGCAATCAGCCC. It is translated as CASKNGGYRNQP. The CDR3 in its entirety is CASKNGGYRNQPQHF.